A single sample is the source of the 30 T cell receptor beta chains below, sequenced in a study of spatial heterogeneity in lung cancer. TCRdb redid the calling of the 5' RACE reads with MiXCR, one entry per CDR3 protein. The sample includes about 38,000 distinct CDR3 sequences, 7.5% to 8% of them seen just once. Time point indicated: sample taken at primary tumor resection. Unsorted tumor, nontumor lung tissue or cryopreserved PBMC supplied the whole RNA. Source: PBMCs, taken at surgery. The source of these receptors is a male donor with early-stage non-small cell lung cancer.

The chain links TRBV7-8 to TRBJ2-7; 9 bases agree with TRBD1. Germline CDR1 SGHVS, CDR2 FQNEAQ. V was pared by 4 bases and J by 7 bases, with 2 bases of the junction left unmatched. The CDR3 is 12 amino acids. This CDR3 reads CASSYGTGEQYF. Written as DNA, the CDR3 is TGTGCCAGCAGCTATGGGACAGGGGAGCAGTACTTC.

This clonotype was counted ten times or more. V is TRBV11-2 and J is TRBJ2-1; D perhaps matches TRBD1 (7 bases). CDR3 size: 13 residues. V was cut by 5 bases and J by 8 bases, with 13 bases left in between. CDR1 and CDR2 (germline): SGHAT, FQNNGV. The CDR3 region has the DNA TGTGCCAGCAGCGCGGGACAGTTCCATGAGCAGTTCTTC. As protein: CASSAGQFHEQFF.

The chain is built from TRBV15 and TRBJ2-3; D call uncertain. From germline, CDR1 is LNHNV and CDR2 YYDKDF (reference sequence). The CDR3 totals 15 residues. The ends were cut back, 0 bases at V and 0 bases at J, with 7 bases in the middle. CDR3 sequence (DNA): TGTGCCACCAGCAGAGATCCAGCTAGCACAGATACGCAGTATTTT. Its protein is CATSRDPASTDTQYF.

Sample share makes this clonotype large. The rearrangement joins TRBV9 to TRBJ1-2, with TRBD1 identical over 9 bases. The V segment lost 0 bases and the J segment 4 bases; nucleotides outside the gene matches: 4. The CDR3 covers 15 residues. Germline V lookup: CDR1 SGDLS, CDR2 YYNGEE. In DNA, the CDR3 is TGTGCCAGCAGCGTAGAACAGGGGGCAATCTATGGCTACACCTTC. It codes for CASSVEQGAIYGYTF.

This clonotype was counted at least ten times. The chain carries TRBV4-1 and TRBJ1-2; TRBD1 is a possible D gene (6 bases). V lost 5 bases to trimming and J lost 4 bases, with 23 bases between them. The CDR3 runs to 17 residues. Germline assignment: CDR1 MGHRA and CDR2 YSYEKL. The CDR3 nucleotides read TGCGCCAGCAGCAGAGGCCGGGACACGTCATCTATCTATGGCTACACCTTC. This translates into CASSRGRDTSSIYGYTF.

In this sample, this clonotype turned up many times. The rearrangement links TRBV7-3 to TRBJ2-1; 12 nucleotides align to TRBD1. The V gene end was trimmed by 5 bases and the J gene end by 9 bases; junction bases not matched to a gene: 11. CDR1 and CDR2 from the germline V gene are SGHTA and FQGTGA. The CDR3 loop spans 16 amino acids. For the CDR3, the DNA is TGTGCCAGCAGCCCCGGGGACAGGGGGCGAGGGGGTGAGCAGTTCTTC. This translates into CASSPGDRGRGGEQFF.

This clonotype appeared many times. The chain has TRBV6-5 and TRBJ1-6, with 8 bases that match TRBD1. This CDR3 has 16 residues. Germline V gene data show CDR1 as MNHEY and CDR2 as SVGAGI. With 4 bases clipped from V and 7 bases from J, the junction kept 9 bases outside the gene matches. CDR3 region: CASSSDRGGGNSPLHF. CDR3 coding DNA: TGTGCCAGCAGTTCCGACAGGGGAGGTGGGAATTCACCCCTCCACTTT.

This clonotype appeared many times. The rearrangement joins TRBV7-3 to TRBJ2-2; a weak D match, TRBD2 (6 bases). Trimming pared 2 bases from V and 4 bases from J, leaving 17 bases between. CDR1 is SGHTA, CDR2 FQGTGA, per germline. CDR3 length equals 17 residues. The CDR3 DNA is TGTGCCAGCAGCTTAGACGTTGGCGGGACGGGCACCGGGGAGCTGTTTTTT. This translates into CASSLDVGGTGTGELFF.

This sequence joins TRBV2 and TRBJ2-1; 8 bases are a match to TRBD1. Germline V gives CDR1 SNHLY, CDR2 FYNNEI. Germline trimming cut 9 bases from V and 0 bases from J; bases unmatched to any gene: 4. CDR3 length: 14 residues. The CDR3 reads CASHRGTSYNEQFF. CDR3 nucleotides: TGTGCCAGTCACAGGGGGACCTCCTACAATGAGCAGTTCTTC. Supplemented by reference TRBV2 and TRBJ2-1, the full variable domain reads EPEVTQTPSHQVTQMGQEVILRCVPISNHLYFYWYRQILGQKVEFLVSFYNNEISEKSEIFDDQFSVERPDGSNFTLKIRSTKLEDSAMYFCASHRGTSYNEQFFGPGTRLTVL.

The table lists this clonotype with many counts. The J gene is TRBJ2-1, the V gene TRBV6-2 or TRBV6-3; 10 bases agree with TRBD1. The germline gives CDR1 MNHEY, CDR2 SVGEGT. The CDR3 has 15 amino acids. V was clipped by 10 bases and J by 5 bases; unmatched bases: 11. The CDR3 loop reads CAILPQGQGHNEQFF. The CDR3 DNA reads TGTGCCATCCTACCCCAGGGACAGGGGCACAATGAGCAGTTCTTC.

This clonotype was observed many times. This chain uses TRBV4-3 with TRBJ2-1; tentatively, D is TRBD1 or TRBD2 (5 bases each). The germline V and J ends were trimmed by 0 bases and 2 bases, with 14 bases remaining between them. The CDR3 covers 17 residues. CDR1 LGHNA and CDR2 YSLEER come from the germline V gene. CDR3 bases: TGCGCCAGCAGCCAAGATGCCGGGACGGGGACCTACAATGAGCAGTTCTTC. Translated, it gives CASSQDAGTGTYNEQFF.

This clonotype appeared a few times. The chain is built from TRBV15 and TRBJ1-2, with TRBD1 identical over 12 bases. Germline assignment: CDR1 LNHNV and CDR2 YYDKDF (reference sequence). The CDR3 spans 15 residues. J was trimmed by 8 bases and V by 2 bases; bases with no gene match: 6. In DNA, the CDR3 is TGTGCCACCAGCAGACCGGGACAGGGGGCGCAGGGCTACACCTTC. Translated, it gives CATSRPGQGAQGYTF.

This clonotype was seen only a few times. The rearrangement joins TRBV18 to TRBJ1-1, with D uncertain. Germline-derived CDR1 and CDR2 are KGHSH and LQKENI. This CDR3 spans 15 amino acids. Trimming removed 0 bases at V and 0 bases at J, with 8 bases between. The chain's CDR3 is CASSPPSDMNTEAFF. As DNA, the CDR3 is TGTGCCAGCTCACCACCGTCGGATATGAACACTGAAGCTTTCTTT.

This clonotype came up many times. The J gene is TRBJ2-7, the V gene TRBV7-9; TRBD1 aligns across 7 bases. The CDR3 consists of 15 residues. Germline V gene sequence: CDR1 SEHNR, CDR2 FQNEAQ (reference sequence). The V gene end was trimmed by 5 bases and the J gene end by 0 bases; junction bases not matched to a gene: 7. The CDR3 DNA is TGTGCCAGCAGCCCGACAGGGCAGAGCTCCTACGAGCAGTACTTC. Its translation is CASSPTGQSSYEQYF.

This clonotype appeared many times. The V and J genes are TRBV7-2 and TRBJ2-3; D may match TRBD1 or TRBD2 (6 bases each). The CDR3 length is 16 residues. In germline, CDR1 is SGHTA, CDR2 FQGNSA. Trimming took off 3 bases at V and 1 base at J, with 14 bases between the two ends. The CDR3 loop is CASSFPLGGRTDTQYF. CDR3 nucleotide sequence: TGTGCCAGCAGCTTTCCTCTGGGGGGCCGCACAGATACGCAGTATTTT.

This clonotype was counted only a few times. CDR3 protein: CASRKTGEGEQYF. The DNA of the CDR3 is TGTGCCAGCAGGAAGACAGGGGAAGGCGAGCAGTACTTC. The rearrangement uses TRBV7-2 and TRBJ2-7; the match to TRBD1 covers 8 bases. With 6 bases clipped from V and 6 bases from J, the junction kept 7 bases outside the gene matches. There are 13 residues in the CDR3. Germline V gene data show CDR1 as SGHTA and CDR2 as FQGNSA. Based on the CDR3 plus reference TRBV7-2 and TRBJ2-7, the full variable domain is GAGVSQSPSNKVTEKGKDVELRCDPISGHTALYWYRQSLGQGLEFLIYFQGNSAPDKSGLPSDRFSAERTGGSVSTLTIQRTQQEDSAVYLCASRKTGEGEQYFGPGTRLTVT.

There are many counts of this clonotype. The CDR3 loop reads CASSLDPGGQPQHF. The CDR3 DNA sequence: TGTGCCAGCAGCTTAGATCCGGGGGGTCAGCCCCAGCATTTT. The rearrangement links TRBV7-2 to TRBJ1-5; D possibly corresponds to TRBD1 (5 bases). The CDR3 totals 14 residues. Germline-derived CDR1 and CDR2 are SGHTA and FQGNSA. V lost 1 base and J 6 bases, leaving 10 bases between the germline ends.

The table lists this clonotype with many counts. Here the CDR3 reads CASSFMGGRNTEAFF. The DNA of the CDR3 is TGTGCCAGCAGCTTCATGGGGGGGCGAAACACTGAAGCTTTCTTT. V and J are TRBV7-3 and TRBJ1-1; a weak D match, TRBD1 (6 bases). The V gene's germline CDR1 is SGHTA and CDR2 FQGTGA. Trimming took off 3 bases at V and 2 bases at J, with 13 bases between the two ends. The CDR3 spans 15 residues.

V and J are TRBV7-8 and TRBJ2-3; D is perhaps TRBD2 (5 bases). V was cut by 4 bases and J by 1 base, with 6 bases left in between. CDR3 length: 13 residues. CDR1 and CDR2 (germline): SGHVS, FQNEAQ. Here the CDR3 DNA reads TGTGCCAGCAGCTCCGGGGGCACAGATACGCAGTATTTT. This gives the protein CASSSGGTDTQYF.

This clonotype was found many times. This rearrangement joins TRBV28 to TRBJ1-1; a possible D gene is TRBD1 (5 bases). V lost 3 bases and J lost 7, with 12 bases in between. This CDR3 region has 13 residues. The germline CDR1 and CDR2 sequences are MDHEN and SYDVKM. CDR3 DNA: TGTGCCAGCAGTTTTGCCAGGGATGGTGAAGCTTTCTTT. Translating it yields CASSFARDGEAFF.

Points on this clonotype: This CDR3 fails to terminate in the conserved phenylalanine or tryptophan, so it likely reflects a read error. The chain employs TRBV7-2 and TRBJ2-3; D is ambiguous. This CDR3 is 13 amino acids long. The V end was cut by 1 base, the J end by 2 bases, with 4 bases between. CDR1 SGHTA and CDR2 FQGNSA come from the germline V gene. The CDR3 DNA is TGTGCCAGCAGCTTAGAATCCACAGATACGCAGTATATT. Protein: CASSLESTDTQYI.

The rearrangement uses TRBV6-2 or TRBV6-3 and TRBJ1-1; 7 bases align to TRBD1. Losses at the gene ends were 5 bases for V and 1 base for J; bases not matched to a gene: 4. CDR3 length: 14 residues. Germline V lookup: CDR1 MNHEY, CDR2 SVGEGT. The chain's CDR3 is CASSTDRRNTEAFF. The CDR3 bases are TGTGCCAGCAGTACGGACAGGCGGAACACTGAAGCTTTCTTT.

There are a few counts of this clonotype. The chain links TRBV5-1 to TRBJ2-7; D remains ambiguous. Germline CDR1 reads SGHRS; CDR2 reads YFSETQ. Trimming pared 2 bases from V and 4 bases from J, leaving 7 bases between. The CDR3 is 12 amino acids. CDR3: CASSLNRYEQYF. DNA of the CDR3: TGCGCCAGCAGCTTAAATAGGTACGAGCAGTACTTC.

This clonotype appeared a single time. J is TRBJ2-3 and V is TRBV6-2 or TRBV6-3, with 10 bases lining up with TRBD2. This CDR3 comprises 14 residues. Germline CDR1 reads MNHEY; CDR2 reads SVGEGT. With V trimmed by 5 bases and J by 4 bases, 3 bases remained unmatched. The CDR3 nucleotides are TGTGCCAGCAGTCCTAGCGGGGGATCAGATACGCAGTATTTT. It is translated as CASSPSGGSDTQYF.

This clonotype was detected ten times or more. The chain is built from TRBV5-5 and TRBJ1-6, with D tentatively TRBD1 (5 bases). V was pared by 4 bases and J by 11 bases, with 10 bases between. Germline CDR1 is SGHKS and CDR2 is YYEKEE (reference sequence). The CDR3 extends over 12 amino acids. CDR3 nucleotides: TGTGCCAGCAGCCCTCAGGGACCACCCCTCCACTTT. This encodes CASSPQGPPLHF.

This chain joins TRBV27 and TRBJ2-5; 7 bases are a match to TRBD1. From germline, CDR1 is MNHEY and CDR2 SMNVEV (reference sequence). The CDR3 covers 14 residues. Unmatched junction bases numbered 5, after V lost 4 bases and J lost 3 bases. CDR3 sequence (DNA): TGTGCCAGCAGTTCTTGGGACAGAGAAGAGACCCAGTACTTC. Translated, it gives CASSSWDREETQYF.

This clonotype was found a few times. This chain links TRBV12-3 or TRBV12-4 with TRBJ1-6; unclear D gene. V lost 1 base and J lost 8, with 9 bases in between. This CDR3 has 14 residues. Here the CDR3 reads CASSLDGWDSPLHF. Written as DNA, the CDR3 is TGTGCCAGCAGTTTAGATGGTTGGGATTCACCCCTCCACTTT.

This chain uses TRBV24-1 with TRBJ1-2, with 8 bases lining up with TRBD1. The germline gives CDR1 KGHDR, CDR2 SFDVKD. The CDR3 spans 12 residues. The V and J ends lost 9 bases and 4 bases, in that order; junction bases with no gene match: 3. The CDR3 loop is CATWDRIYGYTF. The CDR3 DNA reads as TGTGCCACCTGGGACAGGATCTATGGCTACACCTTC.

This clonotype appeared a few times. The chain carries TRBV12-3 or TRBV12-4 and TRBJ1-2; TRBD1 matches at 7 bases. The trim removed 6 bases at V and 8 bases at J, leaving 9 bases unmatched. This CDR3 spans 13 amino acids. Here the CDR3 reads CASSDNRGWGYTF. The DNA of the CDR3 is TGTGCCAGCAGCGATAACAGGGGTTGGGGCTACACCTTC.

V gene TRBV27 combines with J gene TRBJ1-2; D is uncertain. Looked up from germline, CDR1 is MNHEY and CDR2 is SMNVEV (reference sequence). The CDR3 contains 13 residues. V lost 6 bases to trimming and J lost 3 bases, with 11 bases between them. CDR3 amino acids: CASSQTRYYGYTF. In DNA, the CDR3 is TGTGCCAGCAGCCAGACCCGCTACTATGGCTACACCTTC.